This T cell receptor (beta chain) came from a study of cytomegalovirus exposure and HLA in healthy donors. Study context: The early release's HLA-typed donors yielded 70 million to 85 million unique TCRs.

Findings of the study overall: CMV antigen specificity of three CMV-associated chains was confirmed in vitro. Earlier results showed most TCR beta V segments being productive about 87% or about 30% of the time.

Of note for this clone: Its target is unknown.

PCR employed 60 Vbeta and 13 Jbeta primers. Using immunoSEQ multiplex PCR, the repertoire was profiled, and TCRdb retains in-frame clones only, with some absent. Among some 150,000 clones listed, around 81% were seen once. Germline assignment: CDR1 KGHSH and CDR2 LQKENI. This CDR3 is built from 16 residues. Trimming left V 2 bases short and J 1 base short, with 12 bases between. The receptor was isolated from a man aged 35-49 years in good health and CMV-seropositive. The V and J genes are TRBV18 and TRBJ1-5, with D possibly being TRBD1 (5 bases). Source material: PBMCs. The CDR3 loop is CASSPAGQASNQPQHF. The CDR3 region has the DNA TGTGCCAGCTCACCAGCGGGGCAGGCCAGCAATCAGCCCCAGCATTTT.